This T cell receptor (beta chain) derives from a study of T cell changes during pregnancy in multiple sclerosis. Trimming left V 5 bases short and J 0 bases short, with 20 bases between. The CDR3 spans 17 residues. Germline lookup yields CDR1 SGHNT and CDR2 YYREEE (reference sequence). The assay was immunoSEQ multiplex PCR, and TCRdb's table has in-frame clones only and misses some. In the table there are 25,000 to 30,000 clones, roughly 89% of which are singletons. The sequencing used CD4+ T cells from peripheral blood mononuclear cells, collected in the first trimester of pregnancy. The origin of this receptor is a female donor in good health, enrolled as a control in a pregnancy study. This sequence joins TRBV5-4 and TRBJ1-1; D is unclear. This chain's CDR3 is CASRPEGSSRVNTEAFF. The CDR3 region has the DNA TGTGCCAGCAGGCCGGAGGGATCCTCGAGGGTGAACACTGAAGCTTTCTTT.